A selection of T cell receptor beta chains follows, all from one sample in a study of radiotherapy plus CTLA-4 blockade in lung cancer. Libraries were prepared by immunoSEQ multiplex PCR; TCRdb keeps only in-frame clonotypes and omits some of them. The data contain about 72,000 clones, around 81% of them singletons. The material was peripheral blood, obtained from a patient treated with radiotherapy plus ipilimumab. These receptors were obtained from a human donor with non-small cell lung cancer who had a partial response to radiotherapy plus ipilimumab. Each CDR3 is given with its conserved first and last residue. The order of the fields is V gene, clone size, J gene, D gene, CDR3 protein, CDR3 DNA. A D gene is named only where the DNA matches it firmly. Clone size is given for some rows only: seen once, a few or many times, or a class if the clone is expanded.

V gene: TRBV18; clone size: .; J gene: TRBJ2-3; D gene: TRBD2; CDR3 protein: CASSPLGGRLSTDTQYF; CDR3 DNA: TGTGCCAGCTCACCACTTGGCGGGAGGCTCAGCACAGATACGCAGTATTTT
V gene: TRBV7-9; clone size: .; J gene: TRBJ2-7; D gene: TRBD2; CDR3 protein: CASSLGSGRAIHEQYF; CDR3 DNA: TGTGCCAGCAGCTTAGGTAGCGGGAGGGCCATCCACGAGCAGTACTTC
V gene: TRBV7-2; clone size: .; J gene: TRBJ2-7; D gene: .; CDR3 protein: CASSLAGARSYEQYF; CDR3 DNA: TGTGCCAGCAGCTTAGCGGGCGCTCGGTCCTACGAGCAGTACTTC
V gene: TRBV19; clone size: .; J gene: TRBJ2-1; D gene: .; CDR3 protein: CASRDTGQFSNEQFF; CDR3 DNA: TGTGCCAGTAGGGATACCGGACAGTTTTCCAATGAGCAGTTCTTC
V gene: TRBV29-1; clone size: .; J gene: TRBJ2-2; D gene: TRBD1; CDR3 protein: CSVEVTGYGELFF; CDR3 DNA: TGCAGCGTTGAAGTGACAGGGTACGGGGAGCTGTTTTTT
V gene: TRBV5-4; clone size: .; J gene: TRBJ2-1; D gene: .; CDR3 protein: CASSPLRFTHNEQFF; CDR3 DNA: TGTGCCAGCAGCCCGCTGAGGTTTACCCACAATGAGCAGTTCTTC
V gene: TRBV15; clone size: .; J gene: TRBJ2-2; D gene: .; CDR3 protein: CATSRDQGSTGELFF; CDR3 DNA: TGTGCCACCAGCAGAGATCAGGGGTCCACCGGGGAGCTGTTTTTT
V gene: TRBV28; clone size: few; J gene: TRBJ1-2; D gene: TRBD1; CDR3 protein: CASSFRGTGADYGYTF; CDR3 DNA: TGTGCCAGCAGTTTTAGGGGGACAGGGGCTGACTATGGCTACACCTTC
V gene: TRBV19; clone size: .; J gene: TRBJ1-1; D gene: .; CDR3 protein: CASSIERMNTEAFF; CDR3 DNA: TGTGCCAGTAGTATAGAGAGGATGAACACTGAAGCTTTCTTT
V gene: TRBV5-1; clone size: .; J gene: TRBJ2-1; D gene: TRBD2; CDR3 protein: CASSLTGGNNEQFF; CDR3 DNA: TGCGCCAGCAGCTTGACGGGAGGGAACAATGAGCAGTTCTTC
V gene: TRBV2; clone size: once; J gene: TRBJ2-5; D gene: TRBD1; CDR3 protein: CASSEQGAVSETQYF; CDR3 DNA: TGTGCCAGCAGTGAACAGGGGGCGGTCTCTGAGACCCAGTACTTC
V gene: TRBV6-1; clone size: once; J gene: TRBJ2-1; D gene: .; CDR3 protein: CASSEEEGLGEQFF; CDR3 DNA: TGTGCCAGCAGTGAAGAGGAGGGCCTGGGGGAGCAGTTCTTC
V gene: TRBV7-3; clone size: .; J gene: TRBJ2-5; D gene: .; CDR3 protein: CASSLNAGFQETQYF; CDR3 DNA: TGTGCCAGCAGCCTTAACGCAGGATTCCAAGAGACCCAGTACTTC
V gene: TRBV5-5; clone size: .; J gene: TRBJ2-7; D gene: TRBD2; CDR3 protein: CASSLGTSGNSPYEQYF; CDR3 DNA: TGTGCCAGCAGCTTGGGGACTAGCGGGAATTCCCCCTACGAGCAGTACTTC
V gene: TRBV7-2; clone size: .; J gene: TRBJ2-7; D gene: TRBD1; CDR3 protein: CASSFLTGHSYEQYF; CDR3 DNA: TGTGCCAGCAGCTTTTTGACAGGGCACTCCTACGAGCAGTACTTC
V gene: TRBV9; clone size: .; J gene: TRBJ1-2; D gene: .; CDR3 protein: CASGSSGTLFSSYTF; CDR3 DNA: TGTGCCAGCGGCTCGTCCGGGACACTCTTTTCCAGCTACACCTTC
V gene: TRBV5-1; clone size: .; J gene: TRBJ1-3; D gene: .; CDR3 protein: CASSLESGTGNTIYF; CDR3 DNA: TGCGCCAGCAGCTTGGAATCCGGTACTGGAAACACCATATATTTT
V gene: TRBV5-8; clone size: once; J gene: TRBJ2-7; D gene: TRBD2; CDR3 protein: CASSLTSGHYEQYF; CDR3 DNA: TGTGCCAGCAGCCTGACTAGCGGGCACTACGAGCAGTACTTC
V gene: TRBV5-1; clone size: .; J gene: TRBJ2-1; D gene: .; CDR3 protein: CASSQLGRTYNEQFF; CDR3 DNA: TGCGCCAGCAGCCAACTAGGGCGAACCTACAATGAGCAGTTCTTC
V gene: TRBV6-1; clone size: .; J gene: TRBJ2-7; D gene: TRBD2; CDR3 protein: CASVFAGGPYEQYF; CDR3 DNA: TGTGCCAGCGTCTTTGCGGGAGGGCCCTACGAGCAGTACTTC
V gene: TRBV9; clone size: .; J gene: TRBJ2-1; D gene: TRBD2; CDR3 protein: CASSTGTSGVLVEQFF; CDR3 DNA: TGTGCCAGCAGCACCGGGACTAGCGGGGTCTTAGTTGAGCAGTTCTTC
V gene: TRBV10-3; clone size: .; J gene: TRBJ1-1; D gene: .; CDR3 protein: CAISDSREAFF; CDR3 DNA: TGTGCCATCAGTGATTCGAGGGAAGCTTTCTTT
V gene: TRBV5-1; clone size: .; J gene: TRBJ2-7; D gene: TRBD2; CDR3 protein: CASQTLAGLSYEQYF; CDR3 DNA: TGCGCCAGCCAAACCCTAGCGGGACTATCCTACGAGCAGTACTTC
V gene: TRBV11-3; clone size: .; J gene: TRBJ2-1; D gene: .; CDR3 protein: CASSSTSSEQFF; CDR3 DNA: TGTGCCAGCAGCTCGACTAGTAGTGAGCAGTTCTTC
V gene: TRBV28; clone size: .; J gene: TRBJ1-4; D gene: .; CDR3 protein: CASSYRIFRVGNEKLFF; CDR3 DNA: TGTGCCAGCAGTTACAGGATCTTCCGGGTTGGTAATGAAAAACTGTTTTTT
V gene: TRBV6-5; clone size: .; J gene: TRBJ2-5; D gene: .; CDR3 protein: CASKLQGWQETQYF; CDR3 DNA: TGTGCCAGCAAACTCCAGGGATGGCAAGAGACCCAGTACTTC
V gene: TRBV5-5; clone size: .; J gene: TRBJ1-5; D gene: .; CDR3 protein: CASSLQGSNQPQHF; CDR3 DNA: TGTGCCAGCAGCCTCCAGGGGAGCAATCAGCCCCAGCATTTT
V gene: TRBV6-1; clone size: once; J gene: TRBJ2-6; D gene: .; CDR3 protein: CASRAELSGANVLTF; CDR3 DNA: TGTGCCAGCAGGGCTGAACTATCTGGGGCCAACGTCCTGACTTTC
V gene: TRBV4-1; clone size: .; J gene: TRBJ1-3; D gene: .; CDR3 protein: CASSQRDLVSGNTIYF; CDR3 DNA: TGCGCCAGCAGCCAACGGGACTTGGTTTCTGGAAACACCATATATTTT
V gene: TRBV7-9; clone size: few; J gene: TRBJ1-1; D gene: .; CDR3 protein: CASSLRGNTEAFF; CDR3 DNA: TGTGCCAGCAGCTTACGGGGGAACACTGAAGCTTTCTTT
V gene: TRBV30; clone size: few; J gene: TRBJ1-4; D gene: TRBD1; CDR3 protein: CAWSLQGAGRDEKLFF; CDR3 DNA: TGTGCCTGGAGTCTTCAGGGGGCAGGGCGAGATGAAAAACTGTTTTTT
V gene: TRBV6-5; clone size: .; J gene: TRBJ2-5; D gene: TRBD2; CDR3 protein: CASNSGGRSWGTQYF; CDR3 DNA: TGTGCCAGCAATTCCGGGGGGAGGTCCTGGGGGACCCAGTACTTC
V gene: TRBV7-2; clone size: .; J gene: TRBJ2-5; D gene: .; CDR3 protein: CASSRGVAHPETQYF; CDR3 DNA: TGTGCCAGCAGCCGCGGGGTAGCGCACCCAGAGACCCAGTACTTC
V gene: TRBV6-6; clone size: .; J gene: TRBJ1-4; D gene: TRBD1; CDR3 protein: CASSYSTGGVEKLFF; CDR3 DNA: TGTGCCAGCAGTTACTCGACAGGGGGCGTCGAAAAACTGTTTTTT
V gene: TRBV29-1; clone size: .; J gene: TRBJ2-1; D gene: .; CDR3 protein: CSVLQGSREVEQFF; CDR3 DNA: TGCAGCGTTTTACAGGGAAGCAGGGAAGTTGAGCAGTTCTTC
V gene: TRBV5-6; clone size: .; J gene: TRBJ2-4; D gene: .; CDR3 protein: CASSSQVGDIQYF; CDR3 DNA: TGTGCCAGCAGCTCCCAGGTCGGGGACATTCAGTACTTC
V gene: TRBV27; clone size: .; J gene: TRBJ2-3; D gene: .; CDR3 protein: CASSFFGLTTDTQYF; CDR3 DNA: TGTGCCAGCAGTTTCTTTGGACTAACCACAGATACGCAGTATTTT
V gene: TRBV7-2; clone size: .; J gene: TRBJ2-7; D gene: TRBD1; CDR3 protein: CASSIRTGVEQYF; CDR3 DNA: TGTGCCAGCAGCATAAGGACAGGGGTAGAGCAGTACTTC
V gene: TRBV2; clone size: .; J gene: TRBJ2-7; D gene: TRBD2; CDR3 protein: CASSEFQREGLRGEQYF; CDR3 DNA: TGTGCCAGCAGTGAGTTCCAGCGGGAGGGCCTGCGGGGCGAGCAGTACTTC
V gene: TRBV7-3; clone size: .; J gene: TRBJ2-7; D gene: TRBD1; CDR3 protein: CASSLSGTVPYEQYF; CDR3 DNA: TGTGCCAGCAGCTTATCCGGGACAGTCCCCTACGAGCAGTACTTC
V gene: TRBV7-9; clone size: .; J gene: TRBJ2-3; D gene: .; CDR3 protein: CASTSQYF; CDR3 DNA: TGTGCCAGCACCTCGCAGTATTTT
V gene: TRBV27; clone size: .; J gene: TRBJ1-4; D gene: .; CDR3 protein: CASSGRDNEKLFF; CDR3 DNA: TGTGCCAGCAGCGGACGGGATAATGAAAAACTGTTTTTT
V gene: TRBV18; clone size: .; J gene: TRBJ1-1; D gene: TRBD1; CDR3 protein: CASSSGGQGALNTEAFF; CDR3 DNA: TGTGCCAGCTCGTCCGGGGGACAGGGGGCCCTAAACACTGAAGCTTTCTTT
V gene: TRBV11-2; clone size: .; J gene: TRBJ2-3; D gene: .; CDR3 protein: CASSYVPGRGTDTQYF; CDR3 DNA: TGTGCCAGCAGCTACGTCCCGGGTCGGGGCACAGATACGCAGTATTTT
V gene: TRBV28; clone size: .; J gene: TRBJ1-2; D gene: .; CDR3 protein: CASSLSAGRGYTF; CDR3 DNA: TGTGCCAGCAGTTTATCCGCGGGTCGCGGCTACACCTTC
V gene: TRBV11-2; clone size: .; J gene: TRBJ2-2; D gene: .; CDR3 protein: CASSPALLGELFF; CDR3 DNA: TGTGCCAGCAGCCCCGCGTTATTAGGGGAGCTGTTTTTT
V gene: TRBV19; clone size: few; J gene: TRBJ1-5; D gene: TRBD1; CDR3 protein: CASSMGPGQGSISNQPQHF; CDR3 DNA: TGTGCCAGTAGTATGGGACCGGGACAGGGGTCGATTAGCAATCAGCCCCAGCATTTT
V gene: TRBV5-4; clone size: .; J gene: TRBJ2-7; D gene: .; CDR3 protein: CASSSRVNEQYF; CDR3 DNA: TGTGCCAGCAGCTCCCGGGTCAACGAGCAGTACTTC
V gene: TRBV7-8; clone size: .; J gene: TRBJ2-7; D gene: .; CDR3 protein: CASSSGQPPLYEQYF; CDR3 DNA: TGTGCCAGCAGCTCCGGACAGCCTCCGCTCTACGAGCAGTACTTC
V gene: TRBV27; clone size: .; J gene: TRBJ2-3; D gene: .; CDR3 protein: CASSSDRSSLNTDTQYF; CDR3 DNA: TGTGCCAGCAGTTCTGACAGAAGTTCGCTAAACACAGATACGCAGTATTTT
V gene: TRBV30; clone size: .; J gene: TRBJ2-3; D gene: .; CDR3 protein: CAWSAPGSRTDTQYF; CDR3 DNA: TGTGCCTGGAGTGCCCCCGGCTCTAGGACAGATACGCAGTATTTT